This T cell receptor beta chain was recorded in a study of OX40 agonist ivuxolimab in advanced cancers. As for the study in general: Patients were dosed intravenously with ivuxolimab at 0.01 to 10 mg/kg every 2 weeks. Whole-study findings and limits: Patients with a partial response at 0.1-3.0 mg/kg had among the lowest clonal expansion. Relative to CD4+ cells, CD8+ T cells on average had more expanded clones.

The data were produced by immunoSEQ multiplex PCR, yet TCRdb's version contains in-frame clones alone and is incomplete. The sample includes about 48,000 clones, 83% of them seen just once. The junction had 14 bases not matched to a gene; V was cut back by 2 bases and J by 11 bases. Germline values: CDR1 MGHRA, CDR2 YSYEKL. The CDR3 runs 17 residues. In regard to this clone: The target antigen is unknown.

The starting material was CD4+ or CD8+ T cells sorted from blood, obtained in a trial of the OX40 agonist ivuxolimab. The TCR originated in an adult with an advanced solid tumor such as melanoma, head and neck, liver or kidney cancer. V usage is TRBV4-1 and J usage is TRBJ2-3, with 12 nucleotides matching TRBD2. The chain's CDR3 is CASSQILLAGGGDRQYF. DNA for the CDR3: TGCGCCAGCAGCCAAATACTACTAGCGGGGGGCGGAGATCGGCAGTATTTT.